Listed below are T cell receptor beta chains from one sample, sequenced in a study of identical twins. Via MiXCR, TCRdb re-called the 5' RACE reads, giving one row per CDR3 protein. This table holds about 1.7 million distinct CDR3 sequences, under 35% found once. Sequenced sample: cord blood. All receptors derive from a newborn girl in good health. Both conserved end residues are part of each CDR3. A D gene is named only where the DNA matches it firmly. The size field is filled for only some rows; it gives once, few, many or a size class.

DNA | CDR3 | D | J | size | V
TGTGCCATCAGTGACGAGTACGAGCAGTACTTC | CAISDEYEQYF | NA | TRBJ2-7 | many | TRBV10-3
TGTGCCAGCAGCCAAGTCCCGTCGAACACTGAAGCTTTCTTT | CASSQVPSNTEAFF | NA | TRBJ1-1 | NA | TRBV3-1
TGTGCCAGCAGCCAAGATCTAGGGGCGGTTGAGTCACCCCTCCACTTT | CASSQDLGAVESPLHF | NA | TRBJ1-6 | NA | TRBV3-1
TGCGCCAGCAGCTTGAGAGGACAGGGTTCTGAAAAACTGTTTTTT | CASSLRGQGSEKLFF | TRBD1 | TRBJ1-4 | few | TRBV5-1
TGTGCCAGCAGCCATCAGGGCTTCGAGGGGGCTTTCTTT | CASSHQGFEGAFF | NA | TRBJ1-1 | NA | TRBV14
TGTGCCAGCAGTGAGGCTAGCGGTAACACCGGGGAGCTGTTTTTT | CASSEASGNTGELFF | TRBD2 | TRBJ2-2 | NA | TRBV2
TGTGCCAGCGGGACCGGGACAGGGTTTGTGGGGTACACCGGGGAGCTGTTTTTT | CASGTGTGFVGYTGELFF | TRBD1 | TRBJ2-2 | NA | TRBV11-2
TGTGCCAGCAGCTTGGGACGACGAAGCAATCAGCCCCAGCATTTT | CASSLGRRSNQPQHF | NA | TRBJ1-5 | few | TRBV5-8
TGTGCCAGCAGTTTTCGACAGGGGAGGAATCAGCCCCAGCATTTT | CASSFRQGRNQPQHF | TRBD1 | TRBJ1-5 | few | TRBV12-3/TRBV12-4
TGTGCCAGCAGCCCGGCGGGGGGAGAGACCCAGTACTTC | CASSPAGGETQYF | TRBD2 | TRBJ2-5 | NA | TRBV5-6
TGTGCCAGCAGTTTCGGGGGGAGGTACAATGAGCAGTTCTTC | CASSFGGRYNEQFF | TRBD2 | TRBJ2-1 | many | TRBV12-3/TRBV12-4
TGTGCCAGCACCCTAGGGACAACTAACTATGGCTACACCTTC | CASTLGTTNYGYTF | NA | TRBJ1-2 | NA | TRBV6-6
TGTGCTAGCAGCGCGTCGTGGGGGGGCGGACTTCTAGATACGCAGTATTTT | CASSASWGGGLLDTQYF | NA | TRBJ2-3 | NA | TRBV7-7
TGTGCCAGCAGTTACTCCGGCGGGAGAGGATACAATGAGCAGTTCTTC | CASSYSGGRGYNEQFF | TRBD2 | TRBJ2-1 | NA | TRBV6-5
TGTGCCAGCAAGAATGGGGGAGAGACCCAGTACTTC | CASKNGGETQYF | NA | TRBJ2-5 | NA | TRBV7-9
TGTGCCATCAGTGAGTTTCTAGCGGGGGGGCACAATGAGCAGTTCTTC | CAISEFLAGGHNEQFF | TRBD2 | TRBJ2-1 | NA | TRBV10-3
TGTGCCAGCAGCCAACCCCCGGGACTAGCTAGCACAGATACGCAGTATTTT | CASSQPPGLASTDTQYF | TRBD2 | TRBJ2-3 | NA | TRBV4-2
TGTGCCAGCATTCCGGGACTTTCCTACAATGAGCAGTACTTC | CASIPGLSYNEQYF | NA | TRBJ2-7 | NA | TRBV7-8
TGTGCCAGCAGCTTGGCGGGAACACCCTACAATGAGCAGTTCTTC | CASSLAGTPYNEQFF | NA | TRBJ2-1 | few | TRBV7-2
TGTGCCAGCAGCGGGCAGGCCCCCTATGGCTACACCTTC | CASSGQAPYGYTF | NA | TRBJ1-2 | few | TRBV7-2
TGTGCCAGCAGTTTCCAGGGACGCTGGGGACTCTATGGCTACACCTTC | CASSFQGRWGLYGYTF | NA | TRBJ1-2 | few | TRBV27
TGTGCCAGCAGCTTAGGGACTAGCGGGAACACCGGGGAGCTGTTTTTT | CASSLGTSGNTGELFF | TRBD2 | TRBJ2-2 | many | TRBV7-9
TGTGCCAGCAGTGTACTGTACGAGCAGTACTTC | CASSVLYEQYF | NA | TRBJ2-7 | many | TRBV2
TGCGCCAGCAGCCATGGGACAGACTTTCGAGAGACCCAGTACTTC | CASSHGTDFRETQYF | TRBD1 | TRBJ2-5 | few | TRBV5-1
TGTGCCAGCAGCCAAGACCCTGCGGGAGGGCCCCAAGCAACAGATACGCAGTATTTT | CASSQDPAGGPQATDTQYF | TRBD2 | TRBJ2-3 | NA | TRBV3-1
TGTGCCAGCAGCTTAGGTGACCTTGAAAAACTGTTTTTT | CASSLGDLEKLFF | NA | TRBJ1-4 | few | TRBV7-9
TGTGCCAGCAGTCCCCACGGACAGGGACCCTACAATGAGCAGTTCTTC | CASSPHGQGPYNEQFF | TRBD1 | TRBJ2-1 | many | TRBV25-1
TGTGCCAGCAGCGTAGCTTCCTTGAACACCGGGGAGCTGTTTTTT | CASSVASLNTGELFF | NA | TRBJ2-2 | NA | TRBV9
TGTGCCAGCAGCCTAGGCCCCGGACAGGGGGTGGATCAGCCCCGGCATTTT | CASSLGPGQGVDQPRHF | TRBD1 | TRBJ1-5 | NA | TRBV11-2
TGCGCCAGCAGCCAAGATGGGGGGGCTAGAGGCGATGAGCAGTTCTTC | CASSQDGGARGDEQFF | NA | TRBJ2-1 | few | TRBV4-1
TGCGCCAGCAGCCAAGCTAGCGGGAGATTTTACGAGCAGTACTTC | CASSQASGRFYEQYF | TRBD2 | TRBJ2-7 | few | TRBV4-1
TGTGCCAGTACCGGGACTAGCTCTCACGAGCAGTACTTC | CASTGTSSHEQYF | TRBD2 | TRBJ2-7 | few | TRBV27